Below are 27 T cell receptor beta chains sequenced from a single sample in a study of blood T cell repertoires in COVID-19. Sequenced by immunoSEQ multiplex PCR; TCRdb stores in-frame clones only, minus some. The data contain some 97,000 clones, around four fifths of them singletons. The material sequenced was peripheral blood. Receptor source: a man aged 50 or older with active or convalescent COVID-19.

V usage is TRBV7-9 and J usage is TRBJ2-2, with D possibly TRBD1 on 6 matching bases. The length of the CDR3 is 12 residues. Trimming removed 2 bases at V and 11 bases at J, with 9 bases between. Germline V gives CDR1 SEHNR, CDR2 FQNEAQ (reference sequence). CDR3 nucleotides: TGTGCCAGCAGCTTACAGGGGCGAGAGCTGTTTTTT. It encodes CASSLQGRELFF.

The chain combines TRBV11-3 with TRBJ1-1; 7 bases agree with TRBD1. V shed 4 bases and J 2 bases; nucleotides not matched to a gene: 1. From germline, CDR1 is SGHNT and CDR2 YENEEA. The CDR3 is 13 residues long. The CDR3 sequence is CASSWTGNTEAFF. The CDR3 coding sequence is TGTGCCAGCAGCTGGACAGGCAACACTGAAGCTTTCTTT.

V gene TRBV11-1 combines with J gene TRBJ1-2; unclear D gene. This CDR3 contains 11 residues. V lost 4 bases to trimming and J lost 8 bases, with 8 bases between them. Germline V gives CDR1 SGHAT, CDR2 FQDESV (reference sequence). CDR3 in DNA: TGTGCCAGCAGCTCCCGCGTAGGCTACACCTTC. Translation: CASSSRVGYTF.

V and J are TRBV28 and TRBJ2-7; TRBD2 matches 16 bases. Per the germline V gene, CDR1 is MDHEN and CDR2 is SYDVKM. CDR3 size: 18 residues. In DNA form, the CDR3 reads TGTGCTTCACGCTCGGGACTAGCGGGAGGGATAGTAGCCTACGAGCAGTACTTC. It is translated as CASRSGLAGGIVAYEQYF.

The CDR3 DNA reads TGTGCCATCAGTGGCACTAGCGGCCGAAGCTCCTACGAGCAGTACTTC. Protein product: CAISGTSGRSSYEQYF. This chain connects TRBV10-3 to TRBJ2-7; TRBD2 matches 8 bases. CDR1 is ENHRY, CDR2 SYGVKD, per germline. The CDR3 runs to 16 residues. J gave up 0 bases and V 4 bases, and 8 bases lay outside the gene matches.

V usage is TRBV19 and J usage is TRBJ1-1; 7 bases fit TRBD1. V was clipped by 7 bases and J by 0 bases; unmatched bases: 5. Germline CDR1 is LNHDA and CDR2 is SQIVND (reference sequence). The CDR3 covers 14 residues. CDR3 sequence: CASTVTGLNTEAFF. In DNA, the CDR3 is TGTGCCAGTACCGTGACAGGGCTGAACACTGAAGCTTTCTTT.

CDR3: CASSQDRVYNSPLHF. The DNA for the CDR3 is TGTGCCAGCAGCCAGGACAGAGTTTATAATTCACCCCTCCACTTT. The chain couples TRBV5-8 to TRBJ1-6; D is possibly TRBD1 (6 bases). The germline V gene encodes CDR1 SGHTS and CDR2 YDEGEE. The V end was cut by 4 bases, the J end by 4 bases, with 12 bases between. The CDR3 consists of 15 residues.

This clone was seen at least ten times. The DNA for the CDR3 is TGTGCCACCGACCTGGTGCAGGGCCAACTGTTTTTT. Residues: CATDLVQGQLFF. This rearrangement joins TRBV7-9 to TRBJ1-4, with a tentative D call TRBD1 (5 bases). Germline V CDR1 and CDR2: SEHNR, FQNEAQ (reference sequence). Trimming removed 10 bases from V and 12 bases from J, with 18 bases in between. The CDR3 totals 12 residues. Filled out from reference TRBV7-9 and TRBJ1-4, the complete variable domain reads DTGVSQNPRHKITKRGQNVTFRCDPISEHNRLYWYRQTLGQGPEFLTYFQNEAQLEKSRLLSDRFSAERPKGSFSTLEIQRTEQGDSAMYLCATDLVQGQLFFGSGTQLSVL.

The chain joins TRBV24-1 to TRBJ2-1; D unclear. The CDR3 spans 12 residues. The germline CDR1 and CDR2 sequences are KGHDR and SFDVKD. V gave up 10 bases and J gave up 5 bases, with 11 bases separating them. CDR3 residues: CATSFLNNEQFF. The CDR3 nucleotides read TGTGCCACTTCGTTTCTAAACAATGAGCAGTTCTTC.

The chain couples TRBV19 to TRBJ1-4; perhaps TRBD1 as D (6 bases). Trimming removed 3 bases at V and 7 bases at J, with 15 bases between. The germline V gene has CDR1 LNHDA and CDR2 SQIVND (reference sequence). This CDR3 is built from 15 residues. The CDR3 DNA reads TGTGCCAGTAGTATTCTACAGGGAGTTAGTGAAAAACTGTTTTTT. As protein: CASSILQGVSEKLFF.

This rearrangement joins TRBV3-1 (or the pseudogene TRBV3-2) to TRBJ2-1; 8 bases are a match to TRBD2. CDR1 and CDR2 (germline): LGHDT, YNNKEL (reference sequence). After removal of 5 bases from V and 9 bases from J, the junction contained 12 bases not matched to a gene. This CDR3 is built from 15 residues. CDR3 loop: CASSDSGLERSEQFF. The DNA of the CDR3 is TGTGCCAGCAGCGATTCGGGACTAGAAAGAAGTGAGCAGTTCTTC.

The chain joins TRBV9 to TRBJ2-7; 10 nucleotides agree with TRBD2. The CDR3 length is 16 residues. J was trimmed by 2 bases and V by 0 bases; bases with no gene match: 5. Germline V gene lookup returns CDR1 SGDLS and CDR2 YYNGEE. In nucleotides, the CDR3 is TGTGCCAGCAGCGTAGGAGGTAGCGGGGGGCCCTACGAGCAGTACTTC. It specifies CASSVGGSGGPYEQYF.

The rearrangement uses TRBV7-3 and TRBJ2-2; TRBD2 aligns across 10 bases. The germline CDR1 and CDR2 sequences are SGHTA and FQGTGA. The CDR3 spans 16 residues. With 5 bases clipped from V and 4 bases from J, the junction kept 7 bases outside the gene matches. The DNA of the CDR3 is TGTGCCAGCAGCCTGAGACTAGCGGGCTCCACCGGGGAGCTGTTTTTT. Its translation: CASSLRLAGSTGELFF. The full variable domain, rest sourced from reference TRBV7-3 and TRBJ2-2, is GAGVSQTPSNKVTEKGKYVELRCDPISGHTALYWYRQSLGQGPEFLIYFQGTGAADDSGLPNDRFFAVRPEGSVSTLKIQRTERGDSAVYLCASSLRLAGSTGELFFGEGSRLTVL.

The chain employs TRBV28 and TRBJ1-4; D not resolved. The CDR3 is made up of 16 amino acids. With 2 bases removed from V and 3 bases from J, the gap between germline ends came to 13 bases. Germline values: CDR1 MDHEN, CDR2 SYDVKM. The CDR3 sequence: CASSLVRGEPNEKLFF. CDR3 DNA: TGTGCCAGCAGTTTAGTTCGTGGGGAGCCTAATGAAAAACTGTTTTTT.

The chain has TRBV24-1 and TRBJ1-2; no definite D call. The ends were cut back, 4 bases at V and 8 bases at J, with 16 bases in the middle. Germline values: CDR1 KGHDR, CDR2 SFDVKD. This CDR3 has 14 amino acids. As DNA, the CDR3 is TGTGCCACCAGTGACCCGACACAGCAGGAAGGCTACACCTTC. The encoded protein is CATSDPTQQEGYTF.

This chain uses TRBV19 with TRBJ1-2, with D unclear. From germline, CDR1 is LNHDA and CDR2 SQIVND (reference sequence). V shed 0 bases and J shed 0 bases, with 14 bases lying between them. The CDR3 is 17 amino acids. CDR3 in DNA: TGTGCCAGTAGTATAGATTGGCAGGCCCCTACTAACTATGGCTACACCTTC. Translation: CASSIDWQAPTNYGYTF.

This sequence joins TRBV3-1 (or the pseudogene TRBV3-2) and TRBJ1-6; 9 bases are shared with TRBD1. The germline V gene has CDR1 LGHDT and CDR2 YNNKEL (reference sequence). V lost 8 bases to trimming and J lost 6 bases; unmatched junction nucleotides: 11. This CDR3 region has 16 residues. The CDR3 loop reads CASGSVATGGNSPLHF. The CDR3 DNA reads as TGTGCCAGCGGAAGTGTCGCGACAGGGGGTAATTCACCCCTCCACTTT.

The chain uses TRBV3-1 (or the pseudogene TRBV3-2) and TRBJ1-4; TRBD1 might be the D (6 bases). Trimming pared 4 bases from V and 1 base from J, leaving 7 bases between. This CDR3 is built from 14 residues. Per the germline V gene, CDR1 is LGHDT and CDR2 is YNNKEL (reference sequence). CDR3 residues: CASSPDRTNEKLFF. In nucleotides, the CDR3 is TGTGCCAGCAGCCCGGACAGAACTAATGAAAAACTGTTTTTT.

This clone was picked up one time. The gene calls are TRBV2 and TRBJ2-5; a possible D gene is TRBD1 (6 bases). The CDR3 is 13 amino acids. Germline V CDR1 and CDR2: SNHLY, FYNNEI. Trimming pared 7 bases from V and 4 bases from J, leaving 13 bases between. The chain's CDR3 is CASTQGWTETQYF. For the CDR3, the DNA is TGTGCCAGCACCCAGGGGTGGACAGAGACCCAGTACTTC.

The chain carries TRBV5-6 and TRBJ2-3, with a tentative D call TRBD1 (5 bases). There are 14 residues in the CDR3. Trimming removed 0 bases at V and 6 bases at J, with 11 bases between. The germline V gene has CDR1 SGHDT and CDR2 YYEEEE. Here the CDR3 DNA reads TGTGCCAGCAGCTTGGGAACCAGGGTGGATACGCAGTATTTT. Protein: CASSLGTRVDTQYF.

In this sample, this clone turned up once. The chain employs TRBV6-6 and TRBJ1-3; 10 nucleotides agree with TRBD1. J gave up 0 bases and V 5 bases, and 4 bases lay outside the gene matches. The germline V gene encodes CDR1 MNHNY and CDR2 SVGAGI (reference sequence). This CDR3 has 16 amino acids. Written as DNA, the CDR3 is TGTGCCAGCAGTCCGGACAGGGGGACCTCTGGAAACACCATATATTTT. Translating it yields CASSPDRGTSGNTIYF.

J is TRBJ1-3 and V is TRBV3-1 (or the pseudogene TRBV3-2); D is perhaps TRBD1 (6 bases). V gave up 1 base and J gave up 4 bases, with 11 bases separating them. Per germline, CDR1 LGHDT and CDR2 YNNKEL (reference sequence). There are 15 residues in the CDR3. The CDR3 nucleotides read TGTGCCAGCAGCCAAGTGATCACAGGGGGAAACACCATATATTTT. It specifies CASSQVITGGNTIYF.

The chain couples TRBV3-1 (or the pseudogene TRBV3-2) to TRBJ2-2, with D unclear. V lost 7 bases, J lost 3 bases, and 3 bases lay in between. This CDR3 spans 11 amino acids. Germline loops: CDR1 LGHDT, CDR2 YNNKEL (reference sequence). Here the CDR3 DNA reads TGTGCCAGCACTGACACCGGGGAGCTGTTTTTT. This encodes CASTDTGELFF.

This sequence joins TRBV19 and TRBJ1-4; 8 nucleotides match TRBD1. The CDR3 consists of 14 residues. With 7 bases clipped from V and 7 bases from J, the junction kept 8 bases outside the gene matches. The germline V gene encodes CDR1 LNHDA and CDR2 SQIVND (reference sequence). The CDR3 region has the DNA TGTGCCAGTACCAATGAGGGGACAGGTGAAAAACTGTTTTTT. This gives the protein CASTNEGTGEKLFF.

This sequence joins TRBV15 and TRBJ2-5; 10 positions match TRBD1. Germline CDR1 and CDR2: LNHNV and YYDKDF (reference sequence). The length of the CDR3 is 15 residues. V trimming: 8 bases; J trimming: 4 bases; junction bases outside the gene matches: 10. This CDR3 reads CATSDRDRGGETQYF. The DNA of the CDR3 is TGTGCCACCTCCGACCGGGACAGGGGAGGAGAGACCCAGTACTTC.

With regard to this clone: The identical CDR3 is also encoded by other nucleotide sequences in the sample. The CDR3 DNA is TGCGCCAGCAGCTTGGCCAGCGGGAGCTACAATGAGCAGTTCTTC. This translates into CASSLASGSYNEQFF. The V gene is TRBV5-1, the J gene TRBJ2-1; 8 nucleotides align to TRBD2. Looked up from germline, CDR1 is SGHRS and CDR2 is YFSETQ. The ends lost 0 bases at V and 3 bases at J; junction bases unmatched: 2. This CDR3 has 15 residues.

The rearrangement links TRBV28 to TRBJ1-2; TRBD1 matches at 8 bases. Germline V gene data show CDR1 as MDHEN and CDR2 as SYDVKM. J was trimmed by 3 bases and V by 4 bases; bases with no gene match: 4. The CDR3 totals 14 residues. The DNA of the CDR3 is TGTGCCAGCAGTTCCAGGGGGCCTGACTATGGCTACACCTTC. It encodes CASSSRGPDYGYTF.